This T cell receptor beta chain was sequenced for a study of T cell responses to AZD1222 COVID-19 vaccine. With respect to this clone: Antigen: not known.

Second-dose intervals near 4 or 12 weeks were combined. Only in-frame clones appear in the TCRdb table, and some are missing; sequencing was by immunoSEQ multiplex PCR. This table has roughly 130,000 clones, around 90% appearing once. Study-wide findings and caveats: At 160-218 and 743-854, vaccine-associated CD4 TCRs were dominant, and they spanned spike. Most donors were white British, females outnumbered males, and clonal diversity was possibly underestimated. The number of AZD1222 recipients seropositive at baseline was only 6 or 7.

This specimen was peripheral blood, taken 28 days after the second AZD1222 dose. This TCR derives from an adult who received the AZD1222 COVID-19 vaccine.

The CDR3 spells CASSPGQGTDTQYF. CDR3 nucleotide sequence: TGCGCCAGCAGCCCGGGACAGGGAACAGATACGCAGTATTTT. This sequence joins TRBV5-1 and TRBJ2-3; 9 bases fit TRBD1. Trimming cost V 4 bases and J 3 bases; bases outside gene matches: 3. The CDR3 extends over 14 amino acids. The germline gives CDR1 SGHRS, CDR2 YFSETQ. The variable domain in full, with the rest retrieved from reference TRBV5-1 and TRBJ2-3, is KAGVTQTPRYLIKTRGQQVTLSCSPISGHRSVSWYQQTPGQGLQFLFEYFSETQRNKGNFPGRFSGRQFSNSRSEMNVSTLELGDSALYLCASSPGQGTDTQYFGPGTRLTVL.